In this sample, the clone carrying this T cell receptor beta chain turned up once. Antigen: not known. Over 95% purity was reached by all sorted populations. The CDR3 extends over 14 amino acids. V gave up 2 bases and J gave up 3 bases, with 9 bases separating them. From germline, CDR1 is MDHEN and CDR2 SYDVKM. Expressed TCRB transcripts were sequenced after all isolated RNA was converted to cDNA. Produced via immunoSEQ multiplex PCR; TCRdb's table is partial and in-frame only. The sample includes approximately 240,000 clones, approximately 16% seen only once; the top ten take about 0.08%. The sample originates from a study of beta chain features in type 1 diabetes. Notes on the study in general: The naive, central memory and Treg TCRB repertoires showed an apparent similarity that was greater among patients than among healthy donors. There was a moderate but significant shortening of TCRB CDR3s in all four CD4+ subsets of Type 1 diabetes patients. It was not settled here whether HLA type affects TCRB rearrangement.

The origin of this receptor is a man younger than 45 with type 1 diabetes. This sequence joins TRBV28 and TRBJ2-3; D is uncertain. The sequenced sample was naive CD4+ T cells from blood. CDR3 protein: CASSLVARTDTQYF. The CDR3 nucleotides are TGTGCCAGCAGTTTAGTGGCCAGAACAGATACGCAGTATTTT.